What follows are 27 T cell receptor beta chains derived from one specimen sequenced in a study of control samples from healthy donors and cancer patients. Here immunoSEQ multiplex PCR was the method, and the copy in TCRdb shows in-frame clones only, minus some. Of about 220,000 clones in the sample, about 93% are singletons; the top ten hold approximately 1.5%. The sample was blood. The receptors stem from a man aged 45-60 years in good health.

The chain joins TRBV7-2 to TRBJ2-1; D is possibly TRBD2 (6 bases). The CDR3 covers 15 residues. Trimming removed 5 bases from V and 4 bases from J, with 15 bases in between. CDR1 and CDR2 (germline): SGHTA, FQGNSA. The CDR3, as DNA: TGTGCCAGCAGCCTCGGAGGCGGGGCGTACAATGAGCAGTTCTTC. Translated, it gives CASSLGGGAYNEQFF.

The table lists this clone with a few counts. The chain links TRBV5-6 to TRBJ1-2; TRBD1 is a possible D gene (6 bases). The CDR3 covers 16 residues. The germline gives CDR1 SGHDT, CDR2 YYEEEE. V was clipped by 4 bases and J by 0 bases, with 16 bases between them. CDR3 region: CASSKRTGQTNYGYTF. The CDR3 DNA follows: TGTGCCAGCAGCAAACGCACAGGACAGACTAACTATGGCTACACCTTC.

The genes are TRBV5-6 and TRBJ2-4; 9 bases fit TRBD1. Germline V gene data show CDR1 as SGHDT and CDR2 as YYEEEE. There are 16 residues in the CDR3. V lost 4 bases to trimming and J lost 2 bases; unmatched junction nucleotides: 7. The CDR3 nucleotides read TGTGCCAGCAGCCCTGGACAGGGGCAGACCAAAAACATTCAGTACTTC. It yields the protein CASSPGQGQTKNIQYF.

The rearrangement joins TRBV7-2 to TRBJ2-3; TRBD1 agrees at 7 bases. Germline CDR1 is SGHTA and CDR2 is FQGNSA. The CDR3 consists of 16 residues. Trimming at V came to 1 base and at J to 2 bases, leaving 6 bases not matched to a gene. CDR3 amino acids: CASSLGVTGSTDTQYF. Written as DNA, the CDR3 is TGTGCCAGCAGCTTAGGCGTGACAGGGTCCACAGATACGCAGTATTTT.

This rearrangement joins TRBV28 to TRBJ1-1; D call uncertain. The CDR3 runs 11 residues. Between the trimmed V and J ends, which lost 6 bases and 11 bases, there was a span of 13 bases. CDR1 is MDHEN and CDR2 is SYDVKM in the germline V gene. CDR3 in amino acids: CASRGGGEAFF. The CDR3 region has the DNA TGTGCCAGCAGAGGAGGCGGGGAGGCTTTCTTT.

V gene TRBV5-1 combines with J gene TRBJ2-2; no definite D call. With 3 bases removed from V and 6 bases from J, the gap between germline ends came to 6 bases. The CDR3 extends over 12 amino acids. Germline V gives CDR1 SGHRS, CDR2 YFSETQ. The CDR3, as DNA: TGCGCCAGCAGCTCTCCGCCCGGGGAGCTGTTTTTT. It specifies CASSSPPGELFF. The whole variable domain, filled in from reference TRBV5-1 and TRBJ2-2, reads KAGVTQTPRYLIKTRGQQVTLSCSPISGHRSVSWYQQTPGQGLQFLFEYFSETQRNKGNFPGRFSGRQFSNSRSEMNVSTLELGDSALYLCASSSPPGELFFGEGSRLTVL.

The chain combines TRBV6-5 with TRBJ1-1; D may be TRBD1 (5 bases). V was shortened by 0 bases and J by 5 bases, with 16 bases between the two germline ends. CDR1 and CDR2 (germline): MNHEY, SVGAGI. This CDR3 contains 16 residues. This CDR3 is CASSYSRGASKTEAFF. The DNA of the CDR3 is TGTGCCAGCAGTTACTCCCGAGGGGCTAGCAAGACTGAAGCTTTCTTT.

The V and J genes are TRBV2 and TRBJ1-5; D is unresolved. With 4 bases removed from V and 7 bases from J, the gap between germline ends came to 5 bases. From germline, CDR1 is SNHLY and CDR2 FYNNEI. This CDR3 spans 11 amino acids. DNA of the CDR3: TGTGCCAGCAGTGCAAACCAGCCCCAGCATTTT. Amino acids: CASSANQPQHF.

DNA of the CDR3: TGTGCCAGCAGCCAATGGGATGGGGGGGCTTATGAGCAGTTCTTC. Its translation: CASSQWDGGAYEQFF. This chain joins TRBV4-2 and TRBJ2-1; TRBD2 might be the D (7 bases). V was trimmed by 2 bases and J by 8 bases, leaving 16 bases between them. The CDR3 is 15 residues long. Germline assignment: CDR1 LGHNA and CDR2 YNFKEQ.

The rearrangement joins TRBV5-1 to TRBJ1-4, with D uncertain. The CDR3 contains 12 residues. CDR1 and CDR2 (germline): SGHRS, YFSETQ. The V and J ends lost 1 base and 7 bases respectively, with 5 bases between them. The CDR3 loop reads CASSLTGEKLFF. CDR3 in DNA: TGCGCCAGCAGCTTGACGGGTGAAAAACTGTTTTTT.

This clone has just a few counts. The V call is TRBV19, the J call TRBJ1-1; 7 nucleotides line up with TRBD1. Losses at the gene ends were 4 bases for V and 0 bases for J; bases not matched to a gene: 14. The germline CDR1 and CDR2 sequences are LNHDA and SQIVND (reference sequence). This CDR3 has 18 amino acids. The CDR3, as DNA: TGTGCCAGTAGTACAGGACAGGTAGGTTGGATTATGAACACTGAAGCTTTCTTT. This encodes CASSTGQVGWIMNTEAFF.

The genes are TRBV7-2 and TRBJ1-2; 8 bases are shared with TRBD1. CDR1 and CDR2 (germline): SGHTA, FQGNSA. The V gene end was trimmed by 4 bases and the J gene end by 4 bases; junction bases not matched to a gene: 8. This CDR3 region has 15 residues. The CDR3 spells CASSSGQAKGYGYTF. The CDR3, as DNA: TGTGCCAGCAGCTCGGGACAGGCCAAGGGCTATGGCTACACCTTC.

This chain connects TRBV7-2 to TRBJ2-2, with D unclear. Trimming left V 7 bases short and J 7 bases short, with 16 bases between. Germline V CDR1 and CDR2: SGHTA, FQGNSA. This CDR3 region has 14 residues. CDR3 coding DNA: TGTGCCAGCATCCCCGCGGCGACCGTCGGGGAGCTGTTTTTT. This codes for CASIPAATVGELFF.

Only one count was recorded for this clone. CDR3 in amino acids: CASSLGVGEVTTTQYF. CDR3 nucleotides: TGCGCCAGCAGCTTGGGGGTAGGAGAGGTAACGACTACGCAGTACTTC. The chain couples TRBV5-1 to TRBJ2-7, with D possibly matching TRBD2 (5 bases). In germline, CDR1 is SGHRS, CDR2 YFSETQ. V lost 0 bases to trimming and J lost 9 bases, with 22 bases between them. The CDR3 has 16 residues.

CDR3 region: CASSSPRGGQGSNEQFF. For the CDR3, the DNA is TGCGCCAGCAGCTCGCCTCGGGGGGGACAGGGGTCCAATGAGCAGTTCTTC. V usage is TRBV5-1 and J usage is TRBJ2-1; 10 nucleotides line up with TRBD1. Losses at the gene ends were 3 bases for V and 6 bases for J; bases not matched to a gene: 12. Germline loops: CDR1 SGHRS, CDR2 YFSETQ. This CDR3 region has 17 residues.

The rearrangement links TRBV7-9 to TRBJ1-5; 11 bases fit TRBD1. The CDR3 has 16 residues. The V and J ends lost 1 base and 7 bases, in that order; junction bases with no gene match: 6. Germline V gene sequence: CDR1 SEHNR, CDR2 FQNEAQ (reference sequence). In DNA form, the CDR3 reads TGTGCCAGCAGCTTAGGGACAGGGGGCGCACAACAGCCCCAGCATTTT. It specifies CASSLGTGGAQQPQHF. The full variable domain, completed using reference TRBV7-9 and TRBJ1-5, is DTGVSQNPRHKITKRGQNVTFRCDPISEHNRLYWYRQTLGQGPEFLTYFQNEAQLEKSRLLSDRFSAERPKGSFSTLEIQRTEQGDSAMYLCASSLGTGGAQQPQHFGDGTRLSIL.

This sequence joins TRBV6-1 and TRBJ2-7; 8 positions match TRBD1. Per germline, CDR1 MNHNS and CDR2 SASEGT. Unmatched junction bases numbered 13, after V lost 3 bases and J lost 12 bases. The CDR3 extends over 14 amino acids. The CDR3 DNA sequence: TGTGCCAGCAGTGATGCCGGGACAGGTGGTTCCCCGTACGTC. It yields the protein CASSDAGTGGSPYV.

The sample holds one count of this clone. The CDR3 DNA reads as TGTGCCAGCAGTTACGAGGGAAGGGCCAATCAGCCCCAGCATTTT. Encoded protein: CASSYEGRANQPQHF. The chain combines TRBV6-2 or TRBV6-3 with TRBJ1-5, with D uncertain. The germline V gene encodes CDR1 MNHEY and CDR2 SVGEGT. V lost 2 bases to trimming and J lost 3 bases, with 11 bases between them. The CDR3 covers 15 residues.

The J gene is TRBJ1-1, the V gene TRBV5-1, with D unclear. V lost 3 bases and J 4 bases, leaving 10 bases between the germline ends. Per germline, CDR1 SGHRS and CDR2 YFSETQ. The CDR3 length is 13 residues. CDR3 coding DNA: TGCGCCAGCAGCTCGGCCCTGGGCACTGAAGCTTTCTTT. Amino acid sequence: CASSSALGTEAFF.

The rearrangement uses TRBV27 and TRBJ2-1; the match to TRBD1 covers 10 bases. CDR3 length equals 15 residues. The ends lost 6 bases at V and 1 base at J; junction bases unmatched: 3. Per the germline V gene, CDR1 is MNHEY and CDR2 is SMNVEV (reference sequence). This chain's CDR3 is CASRAGQGSYNEQFF. The CDR3 coding sequence is TGTGCCAGCAGAGCGGGACAGGGGTCCTACAATGAGCAGTTCTTC.

The chain has TRBV7-2 and TRBJ2-5, with TRBD2 identical over 9 bases. Trimming at V came to 3 bases and at J to 2 bases, leaving 4 bases not matched to a gene. In germline, CDR1 is SGHTA, CDR2 FQGNSA. CDR3 length: 15 amino acids. The CDR3 region has the DNA TGTGCCAGCAGCTTCCAGCGGGGGGCACAAGAGACCCAGTACTTC. Encoded protein: CASSFQRGAQETQYF.

This clone was seen just once. J is TRBJ1-2 and V is TRBV6-5; TRBD1 aligns across 8 bases. Trimming cost V 7 bases and J 4 bases; bases outside gene matches: 8. The CDR3 contains 14 residues. Germline assignment: CDR1 MNHEY and CDR2 SVGAGI. The CDR3 bases are TGTGCCAGCACCCGAGGACAGGGAGGCTATGGCTACACCTTC. It translates to CASTRGQGGYGYTF.

The count of this clone is one. The CDR3, as DNA: TGCGCCAGCAGCTTGGCCGGGGCAGGGGTGGGCAATGAGCAGTTCTTC. Translating gives CASSLAGAGVGNEQFF. The chain couples TRBV5-1 to TRBJ2-1, with D perhaps matching TRBD1 (6 bases). In germline, CDR1 is SGHRS, CDR2 YFSETQ. V was cut by 0 bases and J by 6 bases, with 16 bases left in between. CDR3 length: 16 amino acids.

The V gene is TRBV20-1, the J gene TRBJ1-2, with 9 bases aligning to TRBD1. The CDR3 is made up of 15 amino acids. V trimming: 3 bases; J trimming: 11 bases; junction bases outside the gene matches: 16. In germline, CDR1 is DFQATT, CDR2 SNEGSKA (reference sequence). The CDR3 DNA follows: TGCAGTGCTAGTAACACCAGGGACAGGGCCCGCGGGTACACCTTC. It yields the protein CSASNTRDRARGYTF.

Comments on this clone: This sample also contains other DNA sequences that code for the same CDR3. The V gene is TRBV3-1 (or the pseudogene TRBV3-2), the J gene TRBJ1-6; no reliable D call. Germline CDR1 is LGHDT and CDR2 is YNNKEL (reference sequence). CDR3 length: 12 residues. Trimming took off 4 bases at V and 10 bases at J, with 8 bases between the two ends. For the CDR3, the DNA is TGTGCCAGCAGCCTTGCGGACTCACCCCTCCACTTT. This gives the protein CASSLADSPLHF.

The rearrangement links TRBV2 to TRBJ2-6, with TRBD1 matching 9 bases. V trimming: 3 bases; J trimming: 0 bases; junction bases outside the gene matches: 6. The germline V gene has CDR1 SNHLY and CDR2 FYNNEI. The CDR3 spans 18 residues. CDR3 protein: CASSDRDRVTSGANVLTF. CDR3 nucleotides: TGTGCCAGCAGTGATAGGGACAGGGTTACCTCTGGGGCCAACGTCCTGACTTTC.

V usage is TRBV6-5 and J usage is TRBJ2-7; 9 positions match TRBD1. Per germline, CDR1 MNHEY and CDR2 SVGAGI. The CDR3 spans 14 residues. The V segment lost 6 bases and the J segment 7 bases; nucleotides outside the gene matches: 10. This CDR3 reads CASRTYRGQGEQYV. CDR3 nucleotides: TGTGCCAGCAGGACCTACAGGGGGCAGGGGGAGCAGTACGTC.